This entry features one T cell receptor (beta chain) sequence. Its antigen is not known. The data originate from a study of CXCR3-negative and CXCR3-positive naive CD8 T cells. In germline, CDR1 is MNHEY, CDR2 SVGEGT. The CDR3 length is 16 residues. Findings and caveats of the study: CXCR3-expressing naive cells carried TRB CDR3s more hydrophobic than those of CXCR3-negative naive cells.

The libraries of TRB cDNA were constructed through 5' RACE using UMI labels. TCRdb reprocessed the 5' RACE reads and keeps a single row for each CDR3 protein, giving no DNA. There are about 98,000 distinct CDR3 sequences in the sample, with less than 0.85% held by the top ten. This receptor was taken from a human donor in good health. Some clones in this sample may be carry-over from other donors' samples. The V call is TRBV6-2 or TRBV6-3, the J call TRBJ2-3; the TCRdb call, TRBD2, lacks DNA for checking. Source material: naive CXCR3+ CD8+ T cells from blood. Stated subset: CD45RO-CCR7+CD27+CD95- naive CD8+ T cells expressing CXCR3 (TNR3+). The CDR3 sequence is CASSAQAGLPTDTQYF.